This entry lists 6 T cell receptor beta chains sequenced from one sample in a study of shared T cell receptors in the human thymus. The assay was immunoSEQ multiplex PCR, and TCRdb's table has in-frame clones only and misses some. The sample has some 700,000 clones; roughly 90% are singletons. These data also formed part of another study, on human thymus T cells.

Sequenced input: thymocytes. These TCRs come from a boy in the first two years of life with a congenital heart defect.

V gene TRBV30 combines with J gene TRBJ1-5; D is uncertain. In germline, CDR1 is GTSNPN, CDR2 SVGIG (reference sequence). The ends were cut back, 0 bases at V and 7 bases at J, with 19 bases in the middle. The CDR3 extends over 16 amino acids. The CDR3 DNA is TGTGCCTGGAGTGTAAGTTTCTTGGAGGGAACCCAGCCCCAGCATTTT. Protein sequence: CAWSVSFLEGTQPQHF.

This clone appeared once. The V and J genes are TRBV7-2 and TRBJ2-3; 11 nucleotides agree with TRBD2. The CDR3 sequence is 16 residues long. After removal of 6 bases from V and 6 bases from J, the junction contained 11 bases not matched to a gene. CDR1 is SGHTA and CDR2 is FQGNSA in the germline V gene. CDR3 coding DNA: TGTGCCAGCAGGCCCTTAGCGGGAGGGCCGGAGGATACGCAGTATTTT. Translation gives CASRPLAGGPEDTQYF.

CDR3 sequence: CASSPRGRGFGSPNEKLFF. The CDR3, as DNA: TGTGCCAGCAGCCCTCGTGGCAGGGGGTTTGGGTCCCCTAATGAAAAACTGTTTTTT. The chain is built from TRBV14 and TRBJ1-4; 7 nucleotides match TRBD1. J gave up 3 bases and V 4 bases, and 17 bases lay outside the gene matches. Germline CDR1 SGHDN, CDR2 FVKESK. There are 19 residues in the CDR3.

V gene TRBV7-9 combines with J gene TRBJ2-3, with D unclear. Germline V lookup: CDR1 SEHNR, CDR2 FQNEAQ (reference sequence). The CDR3 is 13 amino acids. The germline V and J ends were trimmed by 1 base and 7 bases, with 9 bases remaining between them. The CDR3 bases are TGTGCCAGCAGCTTAGGGCGACATAATACGCAGTATTTT. Protein product: CASSLGRHNTQYF. The whole variable domain, remainder taken from reference TRBV7-9 and TRBJ2-3, is DTGVSQNPRHKITKRGQNVTFRCDPISEHNRLYWYRQTLGQGPEFLTYFQNEAQLEKSRLLSDRFSAERPKGSFSTLEIQRTEQGDSAMYLCASSLGRHNTQYFGPGTRLTVL.

This CDR3 reads CATSRDPHYRVRQPQHF. CDR3 in DNA: TGTGCCACCAGCAGAGATCCCCATTACAGGGTCCGTCAGCCCCAGCATTTT. The V gene is TRBV15, the J gene TRBJ1-5, with a tentative D call TRBD1 (6 bases). The germline gives CDR1 LNHNV, CDR2 YYDKDF (reference sequence). Trimming stripped 0 bases from V and 6 bases from J, with 18 bases between. The CDR3 runs 17 residues. Combining the CDR3 with reference TRBV15 and TRBJ1-5 gives the whole variable domain DAMVIQNPRYQVTQFGKPVTLSCSQTLNHNVMYWYQQKSSQAPKLLFHYYDKDFNNEADTPDNFQSRRPNTSFCFLDIRSPGLGDTAMYLCATSRDPHYRVRQPQHFGDGTRLSIL.

The V gene is TRBV9, the J gene TRBJ2-3, with 12 bases fitting TRBD1. The CDR3 contains 17 residues. Germline V gene sequence: CDR1 SGDLS, CDR2 YYNGEE. After removal of 4 bases from V and 4 bases from J, the junction contained 10 bases not matched to a gene. Here the CDR3 DNA reads TGTGCCAGCAGCACCCCCCCGGGACAGGGGGCCTCAGATACGCAGTATTTT. It encodes CASSTPPGQGASDTQYF.